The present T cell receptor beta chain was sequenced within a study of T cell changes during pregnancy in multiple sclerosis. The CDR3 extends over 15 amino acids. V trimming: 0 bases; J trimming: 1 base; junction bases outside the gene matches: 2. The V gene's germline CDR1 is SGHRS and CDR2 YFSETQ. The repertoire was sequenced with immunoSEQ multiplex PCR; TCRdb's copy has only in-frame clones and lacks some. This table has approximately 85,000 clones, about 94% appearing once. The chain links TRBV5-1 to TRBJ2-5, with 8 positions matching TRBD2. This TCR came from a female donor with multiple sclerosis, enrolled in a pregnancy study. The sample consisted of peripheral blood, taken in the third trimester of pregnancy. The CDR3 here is CASSLDGGGQETQYF. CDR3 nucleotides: TGCGCCAGCAGCTTGGACGGGGGGGGCCAAGAGACCCAGTACTTC.